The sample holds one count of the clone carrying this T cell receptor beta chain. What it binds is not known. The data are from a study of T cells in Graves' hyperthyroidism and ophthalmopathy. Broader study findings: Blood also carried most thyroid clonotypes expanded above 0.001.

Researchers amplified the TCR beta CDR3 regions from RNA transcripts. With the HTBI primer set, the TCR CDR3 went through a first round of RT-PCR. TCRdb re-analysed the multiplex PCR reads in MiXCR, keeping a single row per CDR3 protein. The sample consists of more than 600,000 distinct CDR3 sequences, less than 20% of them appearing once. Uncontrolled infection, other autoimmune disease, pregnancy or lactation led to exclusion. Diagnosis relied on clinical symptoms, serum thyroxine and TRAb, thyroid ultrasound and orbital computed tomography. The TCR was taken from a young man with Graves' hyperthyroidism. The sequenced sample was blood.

CDR3 residues: CASTSRGGREKLFF. The CDR3 bases are TGTGCCAGCACTTCCCGGGGCGGAAGGGAAAAACTGTTTTTT. The V gene is TRBV12-3 or TRBV12-4, the J gene TRBJ1-4; maybe TRBD1 (5 bases). CDR3 length equals 14 residues. V was cut by 7 bases and J by 8 bases, with 17 bases left in between.